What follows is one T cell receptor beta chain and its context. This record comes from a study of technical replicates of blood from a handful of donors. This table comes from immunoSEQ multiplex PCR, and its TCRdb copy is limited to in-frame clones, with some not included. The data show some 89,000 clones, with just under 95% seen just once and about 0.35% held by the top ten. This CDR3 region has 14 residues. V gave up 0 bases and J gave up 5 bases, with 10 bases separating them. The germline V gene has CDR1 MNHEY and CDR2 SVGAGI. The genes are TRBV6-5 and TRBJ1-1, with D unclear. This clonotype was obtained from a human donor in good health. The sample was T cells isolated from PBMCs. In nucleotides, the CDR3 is TGTGCCAGCAGTTACTCGTACAGAGGGACTGAAGCTTTCTTT. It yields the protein CASSYSYRGTEAFF.